One T cell receptor beta chain is described in this entry. These data originate in a study of blood T cell repertoires in COVID-19. Study background: Both acute and convalescent COVID-19 samples were obtained from the United States, Italy and Spain. PBMCs, B-cell-depleted T cells, or T cells provided the cDNA or gDNA that made up the material.

J gave up 4 bases and V 0 bases, and 6 bases lay outside the gene matches. The CDR3 consists of 17 residues. Germline V lookup: CDR1 LNHNV, CDR2 YYDKDF (reference sequence). In the authors' workflow: Scientists estimated how many nucleated cells there were by amplifying reference gene primers. Data came from immunoSEQ multiplex PCR; TCRdb stores just in-frame clones and leaves some out. D and trimming come from the DNA, and the V and J calls and clone size come from that table. The sample has over 90,000 clones, 65% to 90% seen once. This clonotype originated in a man at least 80 years old with acute or convalescent COVID-19. The chain joins TRBV15 to TRBJ2-1; 10 bases are shared with TRBD2. Sequencing was carried out using peripheral blood. CDR3 in DNA: TGTGCCACCAGCAGAGATATAGCGGGAGGTGCTTACAATGAGCAGTTCTTC. It encodes CATSRDIAGGAYNEQFF.